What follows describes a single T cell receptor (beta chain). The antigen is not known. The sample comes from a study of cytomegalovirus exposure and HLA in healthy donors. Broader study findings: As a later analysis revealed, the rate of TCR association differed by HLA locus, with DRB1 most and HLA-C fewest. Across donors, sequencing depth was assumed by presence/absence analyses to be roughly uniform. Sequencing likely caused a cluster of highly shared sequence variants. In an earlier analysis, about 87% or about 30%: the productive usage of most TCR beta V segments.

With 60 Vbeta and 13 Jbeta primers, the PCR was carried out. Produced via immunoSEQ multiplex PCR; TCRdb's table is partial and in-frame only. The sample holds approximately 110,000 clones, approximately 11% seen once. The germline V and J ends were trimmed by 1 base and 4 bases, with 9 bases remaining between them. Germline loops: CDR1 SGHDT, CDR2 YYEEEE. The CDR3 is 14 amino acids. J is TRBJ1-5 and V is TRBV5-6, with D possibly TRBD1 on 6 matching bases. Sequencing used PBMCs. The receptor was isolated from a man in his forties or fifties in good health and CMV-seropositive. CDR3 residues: CASSLRQVNQPQHF. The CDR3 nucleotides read TGTGCCAGCAGCTTGCGACAGGTTAATCAGCCCCAGCATTTT. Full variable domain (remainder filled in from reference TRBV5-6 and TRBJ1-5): DAGVTQSPTHLIKTRGQQVTLRCSPKSGHDTVSWYQQALGQGPQFIFQYYEEEERQRGNFPDRFSGHQFPNYSSELNVNALLLGDSALYLCASSLRQVNQPQHFGDGTRLSIL.